The present T cell receptor beta chain was sequenced within a study of molecular identifiers for immune sequencing clone quantification. Each library that profiled naive CD8 cells came from roughly 20,000 to 1,000,000 sorted cells with 10%, 30% or 50% RNA. The CDR3 contains 16 residues. CDR1 and CDR2 from the germline V gene are SEHNR and FQNEAQ (reference sequence). Trimming took 1 base from V and 5 from J; bases not matched to a gene: 7. Each CDR3 protein gets one entry after TCRdb re-called the PCR reads with MiXCR. The table has about 500,000 distinct CDR3 sequences, about a quarter seen once; the top ten hold under 0.85%.

The source of this sequence is a human donor in good health. Some libraries in this study had Jurkat cell RNA spiked in. The rearrangement uses TRBV7-9 and TRBJ1-5; the match to TRBD1 covers 8 bases. Sequences were obtained from naive CD8+ T cells from blood, with Jurkat cell RNA spiked in. Subset meaning: FACS-sorted CD8+CD4-CCR7+CD45RA+ naive T cells. CDR3 sequence: CASSLGRTGRDQPQHF. CDR3 coding DNA: TGTGCCAGCAGCTTAGGAAGGACAGGGCGGGATCAGCCCCAGCATTTT.